The 24 T cell receptor beta chains below come from one sample, sequenced in a study of CD8+ T cells in alopecia areata. After isolation, RNA underwent reverse transcription to generate cDNA as the sequencing template. Method: immunoSEQ multiplex PCR; TCRdb's copy keeps in-frame clones and lacks some. The sample consists of about 200,000 clones, approximately 53% of them appearing once. Sequenced sample: CD8+ T cells sorted from blood. These receptors were obtained from a human donor in good health.

The chain couples TRBV10-3 to TRBJ2-7; TRBD2 aligns across 10 bases. Per germline, CDR1 ENHRY and CDR2 SYGVKD. The V and J ends lost 2 bases and 2 bases, in that order; junction bases with no gene match: 3. This CDR3 spans 15 amino acids. CDR3 bases: TGTGCCATCAGTGAGACGAGCGGGGGGGCCTACGAGCAGTACTTC. Amino acid sequence: CAISETSGGAYEQYF.

This clone was seen only a few times. The rearrangement links TRBV2 to TRBJ1-6, with D hard to call. The V and J ends lost 8 bases and 0 bases respectively, with 14 bases between them. CDR3 length: 16 amino acids. CDR1 SNHLY and CDR2 FYNNEI come from the germline V gene. CDR3 sequence (DNA): TGTGCCAGCCAAACACAGCAGAGCTCCTATAATTCACCCCTCCACTTT. This encodes CASQTQQSSYNSPLHF.

The gene calls are TRBV19 and TRBJ1-1; 10 positions match TRBD1. V gave up 6 bases and J gave up 3 bases; unmatched junction bases: 4. The CDR3 extends over 14 amino acids. Germline assignment: CDR1 LNHDA and CDR2 SQIVND (reference sequence). The CDR3 bases are TGTGCCAGTAGGTTTGACAGGGGGCACACTGAAGCTTTCTTT. Translation: CASRFDRGHTEAFF.

For this clone: A read error may produce the germline difference seen at one junction end. The genes are TRBV6-1 and TRBJ2-1; D ambiguous. This CDR3 region has 8 residues. In germline, CDR1 is MNHNS, CDR2 SASEGT. The CDR3 is CASSEIVF. The CDR3 DNA reads TGTGCCAGCAGTGAAATCGTCTTC.

The rearrangement links TRBV14 to TRBJ2-1; no definite D call. V lost 1 base and J lost 9, with 7 bases in between. The CDR3 consists of 12 residues. CDR1 SGHDN and CDR2 FVKESK come from the germline V gene. The chain's CDR3 is CASSQGVGEQFF. Here the CDR3 DNA reads TGTGCCAGCAGCCAAGGCGTGGGTGAGCAGTTCTTC.

V is TRBV9 and J is TRBJ2-1; 9 bases are a match to TRBD1. The V segment lost 0 bases and the J segment 10 bases; nucleotides outside the gene matches: 14. Germline CDR1 SGDLS, CDR2 YYNGEE. CDR3 length equals 17 residues. DNA of the CDR3: TGTGCCAGCAGCGTAGACGTCAGGGGACAGGGAGTGTACGAGCAGTTCTTC. The encoded protein is CASSVDVRGQGVYEQFF.

The chain is built from TRBV7-9 and TRBJ1-2; D unresolved. The V and J ends lost 6 bases and 9 bases respectively, with 14 bases between them. This CDR3 contains 12 residues. From germline, CDR1 is SEHNR and CDR2 FQNEAQ (reference sequence). The CDR3 spells CASRMRTPSYTF. In nucleotides, the CDR3 is TGTGCCAGCAGGATGAGGACCCCGAGCTACACCTTC.

The chain couples TRBV29-1 to TRBJ2-7; a weak D match, TRBD2 (6 bases). The V end lost 4 bases, the J end lost 10 bases, and 23 bases lay between the germline ends. This CDR3 contains 14 residues. Germline assignment: CDR1 SQVTM and CDR2 ANQGSEA. The CDR3 sequence is CSVVSRDLWEEQYF. As DNA, the CDR3 is TGCAGCGTTGTCAGTAGGGACCTCTGGGAGGAACAGTACTTC.

This clone was seen only a few times. CDR3 sequence reads: CASKWERSEAFF. CDR3 sequence (DNA): TGTGCCAGCAAGTGGGAAAGGTCTGAAGCTTTCTTT. This chain uses TRBV2 with TRBJ1-1; D remains unclear. The CDR3 sequence is 12 residues long. Germline V gene sequence: CDR1 SNHLY, CDR2 FYNNEI. Trimming removed 7 bases at V and 6 bases at J, with 12 bases between.

The chain carries TRBV13 and TRBJ2-7; D gene ambiguous. V lost 5 bases and J 4 bases, leaving 9 bases between the germline ends. Per the germline V gene, CDR1 is PRHDT and CDR2 is FYEKMQ (reference sequence). The CDR3 extends over 12 amino acids. CDR3: CASSGDQYEQYF. As DNA, the CDR3 is TGTGCCAGCAGCGGAGATCAGTACGAGCAGTACTTC. Based on the CDR3 plus reference TRBV13 and TRBJ2-7, the full variable domain is AAGVIQSPRHLIKEKRETATLKCYPIPRHDTVYWYQQGPGQDPQFLISFYEKMQSDKGSIPDRFSAQQFSDYHSELNMSSLELGDSALYFCASSGDQYEQYFGPGTRLTVT.

This clone has a handful of counts. The chain is built from TRBV28 and TRBJ1-4, with D unresolved. The CDR3 spans 12 residues. The germline gives CDR1 MDHEN, CDR2 SYDVKM. The germline V and J ends were trimmed by 5 bases and 10 bases, with 11 bases remaining between them. Here the CDR3 reads CASSQTLGKLFF. The CDR3 DNA reads as TGTGCCAGCAGTCAGACCCTGGGAAAACTGTTTTTT.

The table lists this clone with a few counts. The CDR3 DNA reads TGTGCCAGCAGCTTACTCCCCCCATTGGGGGATGGCCCCAATCAGCCCCAGCATTTT. Its protein product is CASSLLPPLGDGPNQPQHF. V gene TRBV7-9 combines with J gene TRBJ1-5, with a possible D match to TRBD1 (5 bases). The length of the CDR3 is 19 residues. V was cut by 2 bases and J by 3 bases, with 23 bases left in between. From germline, CDR1 is SEHNR and CDR2 FQNEAQ (reference sequence).

The chain links TRBV14 to TRBJ2-1; 7 bases are shared with TRBD1. Germline CDR1 is SGHDN and CDR2 is FVKESK. The CDR3 covers 15 residues. V gave up 4 bases and J gave up 8 bases; unmatched junction bases: 11. CDR3 protein: CASSPRQGVYDEQFF. The CDR3 bases are TGTGCCAGCAGCCCCCGACAGGGAGTTTATGATGAGCAGTTCTTC.

This clone turned up a few times. The chain employs TRBV19 and TRBJ1-5; D is uncertain. Trimming shortened V by 5 bases and J by 0 bases, and 5 bases separated the two germline ends. Germline V gene sequence: CDR1 LNHDA, CDR2 SQIVND (reference sequence). The CDR3 has 13 amino acids. CDR3 amino acids: CASSVNSNQPQHF. CDR3 in DNA: TGTGCCAGTAGTGTGAATAGCAATCAGCCCCAGCATTTT.

The sample holds a few counts of this clone. V is TRBV2 and J is TRBJ2-1; D is perhaps TRBD2 (7 bases). The length of the CDR3 is 16 residues. V was shortened by 2 bases and J by 3 bases, with 14 bases between the two germline ends. Per the germline V gene, CDR1 is SNHLY and CDR2 is FYNNEI. The chain's CDR3 is CASSESRGRHYNEQFF. CDR3 DNA sequence: TGTGCCAGCAGTGAATCGCGGGGGCGACACTACAATGAGCAGTTCTTC.

V and J are TRBV5-6 and TRBJ2-1; 7 bases line up with TRBD1. V lost 4 bases to trimming and J lost 6 bases; unmatched junction nucleotides: 4. The CDR3 contains 13 residues. CDR1 and CDR2 from the germline V gene are SGHDT and YYEEEE. In DNA, the CDR3 is TGTGCCAGCAGCCCTGGGACAGCCAATGAGCAGTTCTTC. It specifies CASSPGTANEQFF. Using reference TRBV5-6 and TRBJ2-1 for the parts outside the CDR3, the full variable domain is DAGVTQSPTHLIKTRGQQVTLRCSPKSGHDTVSWYQQALGQGPQFIFQYYEEEERQRGNFPDRFSGHQFPNYSSELNVNALLLGDSALYLCASSPGTANEQFFGPGTRLTVL.

The chain has TRBV27 and TRBJ1-2; the D gene is possibly TRBD1 (5 bases). This CDR3 spans 14 amino acids. Trimming pared 3 bases from V and 4 bases from J, leaving 12 bases between. Per germline, CDR1 MNHEY and CDR2 SMNVEV (reference sequence). CDR3 DNA: TGTGCCAGCAGTTTTGGGGGGACTGGCTATGGCTACACCTTC. Amino acids: CASSFGGTGYGYTF.

The J gene is TRBJ2-7, the V gene TRBV29-1, with no clear D. Trimming pared 6 bases from V and 4 bases from J, leaving 16 bases between. The CDR3 length is 13 residues. Per the germline V gene, CDR1 is SQVTM and CDR2 is ANQGSEA. In nucleotides, the CDR3 is TGCAGCGTCCTGGACCGAGTAACTTACGAGCAGTACTTC. It codes for CSVLDRVTYEQYF.

This clone was seen just once. Other DNA variants within this sample encode the same CDR3. The chain uses TRBV6-5 and TRBJ1-1; D is perhaps TRBD1 (5 bases). The CDR3 covers 13 residues. The ends were cut back, 6 bases at V and 4 bases at J, with 12 bases in the middle. CDR1 and CDR2 (germline): MNHEY, SVGAGI. The CDR3 loop is CASSLGRGTEAFF. CDR3 nucleotides: TGTGCCAGCAGCCTGGGACGGGGCACTGAAGCTTTCTTT.

This chain connects TRBV25-1 to TRBJ2-2; D might be TRBD1 (6 bases). This CDR3 is built from 13 residues. The germline V gene has CDR1 MGHDK and CDR2 SYGVNS. V was shortened by 6 bases and J by 7 bases, with 12 bases between the two germline ends. The DNA of the CDR3 is TGTGCCAGCAGGGGGGCAGGGCTCGGGGAGCTGTTTTTT. Translation: CASRGAGLGELFF. Complete variable domain (other parts from reference TRBV25-1 and TRBJ2-2): EADIYQTPRYLVIGTGKKITLECSQTMGHDKMYWYQQDPGMELHLIHYSYGVNSTEKGDLSSESTVSRIRTEHFPLTLESARPSHTSQYLCASRGAGLGELFFGEGSRLTVL.

The V and J genes are TRBV19 and TRBJ2-5; TRBD2 agrees at 14 bases. From germline, CDR1 is LNHDA and CDR2 SQIVND (reference sequence). The CDR3 sequence is 15 residues long. J lost 5 bases, V lost 7 bases, and 6 bases had no gene match. The CDR3 DNA sequence: TGTGCCAGTACGGGACTAGCGGGGGACGCTGAGACCCAGTACTTC. Amino acid sequence: CASTGLAGDAETQYF.

V is TRBV5-1 and J is TRBJ2-7, with a weak D call TRBD1 (6 bases). The CDR3 consists of 14 residues. The V gene lost 4 bases and the J gene lost 2 bases, with 13 bases spanning the gap. In germline, CDR1 is SGHRS, CDR2 YFSETQ. In DNA form, the CDR3 reads TGCGCCAGCAGCATAGCAACAGGGCCCTACGAGCAGTACTTC. This sequence encodes CASSIATGPYEQYF.

In its sample, this clone was seen a few times. V and J are TRBV15 and TRBJ2-1, with D perhaps matching TRBD1 (5 bases). The germline CDR1 and CDR2 sequences are LNHNV and YYDKDF (reference sequence). This CDR3 has 15 amino acids. V was trimmed by 5 bases and J by 7 bases, leaving 18 bases between them. CDR3 sequence (DNA): TGTGCCACCAGCCGGATCCTTCCAGGGTTGAATGAGCAGTTCTTC. Translated, it gives CATSRILPGLNEQFF.

The genes are TRBV30 and TRBJ2-7; D gene unclear. Trimming pared 6 bases from V and 0 bases from J, leaving 12 bases between. Germline values: CDR1 GTSNPN, CDR2 SVGIG (reference sequence). CDR3 length: 13 residues. CDR3 in amino acids: CACHGRLSYEQYF. The CDR3 nucleotides read TGTGCCTGCCACGGAAGGCTCTCCTACGAGCAGTACTTC.